This T cell receptor (beta chain) was observed in a study of control samples from healthy donors and cancer patients. TCRdb keeps only in-frame clones here, not all; method: immunoSEQ multiplex PCR. The sample gives some 130,000 clones, roughly 91% of which show up once; around 1.8% is in the top ten. The CDR3 sequence is 14 residues long. Germline CDR1 LGHNA, CDR2 YSLEER. V gave up 1 base and J gave up 5 bases; unmatched junction bases: 3. The sequencing input was PBMCs. J is TRBJ1-2 and V is TRBV4-3, with 8 positions matching TRBD1. This receptor was obtained from a man aged 50-60 years with head and neck cancer. CDR3 in amino acids: CASSQGRQGYGYTF. Here the CDR3 DNA reads TGCGCCAGCAGCCAAGGAAGACAGGGGTATGGCTACACCTTC.